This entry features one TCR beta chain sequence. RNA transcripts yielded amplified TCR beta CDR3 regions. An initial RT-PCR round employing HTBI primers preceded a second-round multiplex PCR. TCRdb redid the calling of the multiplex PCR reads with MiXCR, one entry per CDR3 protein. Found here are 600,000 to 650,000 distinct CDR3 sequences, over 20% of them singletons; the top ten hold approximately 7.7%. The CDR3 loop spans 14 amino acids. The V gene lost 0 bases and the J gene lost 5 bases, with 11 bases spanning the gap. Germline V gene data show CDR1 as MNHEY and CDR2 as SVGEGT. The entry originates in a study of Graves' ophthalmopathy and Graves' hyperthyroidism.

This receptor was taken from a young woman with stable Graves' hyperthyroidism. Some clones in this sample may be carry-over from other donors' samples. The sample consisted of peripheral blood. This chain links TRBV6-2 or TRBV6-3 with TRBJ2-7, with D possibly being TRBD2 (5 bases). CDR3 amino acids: CASSYSGGSDEQYF. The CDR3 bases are TGTGCCAGCAGTTACTCCGGTGGGAGTGACGAGCAGTACTTC.